One and the same sample provided the 19 T cell receptor beta chains below, sequenced in a study of T cell responses to AZD1222 COVID-19 vaccine. TCRdb keeps only in-frame clones here, not all; method: immunoSEQ multiplex PCR. The sample has 100,000 to 120,000 clones; roughly 89% are singletons. The specimen comprised peripheral blood, sampled 28 days after the second AZD1222 dose. These receptors were obtained from an adult who received the AZD1222 COVID-19 vaccine.

The chain has TRBV13 and TRBJ2-7; 8 bases are a match to TRBD1. CDR3 length: 12 residues. CDR1 and CDR2 from the germline V gene are PRHDT and FYEKMQ (reference sequence). V lost 5 bases and J lost 6; bases outside the gene matches: 3. The CDR3 reads CASSMTGAEQYF. The CDR3 nucleotides are TGTGCCAGCAGCATGACAGGGGCCGAGCAGTACTTC.

This clone was counted a single time. This chain connects TRBV5-1 to TRBJ2-2; D unresolved. CDR1 and CDR2 from the germline V gene are SGHRS and YFSETQ. V lost 4 bases, J lost 1 base, and 8 bases lay in between. The CDR3 runs 14 residues. CDR3 sequence reads: CASSPNLNTGELFF. CDR3 DNA sequence: TGCGCCAGCAGCCCCAATTTGAACACCGGGGAGCTGTTTTTT.

This clone was recorded once. The chain couples TRBV18 to TRBJ2-1; 10 nucleotides agree with TRBD1. CDR1 is KGHSH and CDR2 is LQKENI in the germline V gene. The CDR3 is 15 residues long. J was trimmed by 4 bases and V by 2 bases; bases with no gene match: 2. CDR3 nucleotide sequence: TGTGCCAGCTCACCAGGGACAGGGGTATACAATGAGCAGTTCTTC. As protein: CASSPGTGVYNEQFF.

The chain recombines TRBV19 with TRBJ1-2, with TRBD1 matching 11 bases. V shed 5 bases and J 8 bases; nucleotides not matched to a gene: 1. This CDR3 contains 12 residues. CDR1 LNHDA and CDR2 SQIVND come from the germline V gene (reference sequence). The CDR3 DNA reads TGTGCCAGTAGTTGGACAGGGGGCGGCTACACCTTC. It encodes CASSWTGGGYTF.

This chain links TRBV10-3 with TRBJ2-2, with D perhaps given as TRBD1 or TRBD2 (5 bases each). The CDR3 has 12 residues. Germline-derived CDR1 and CDR2 are ENHRY and SYGVKD. V shed 6 bases and J shed 6 bases, with 8 bases lying between them. In DNA form, the CDR3 reads TGTGCCATCAGGAGGGACCCCGGGGAGCTGTTTTTT. Translated, it gives CAIRRDPGELFF.

CDR3 loop: CSVGEAPGSQGGYTF. The CDR3 DNA sequence: TGCAGCGTCGGGGAAGCCCCCGGGTCACAGGGCGGCTACACCTTC. The chain carries TRBV29-1 and TRBJ1-2; tentative D call: TRBD1 (6 bases). V was clipped by 6 bases and J by 8 bases, with 25 bases between them. The germline V gene encodes CDR1 SQVTM and CDR2 ANQGSEA. There are 15 residues in the CDR3.

The chain links TRBV28 to TRBJ2-7, with D perhaps TRBD2 (6 bases). The V gene's germline CDR1 is MDHEN and CDR2 SYDVKM. This CDR3 has 15 residues. The V and J ends lost 6 bases and 5 bases respectively, with 20 bases between them. As DNA, the CDR3 is TGTGCCAGCAGCCCCGGGACTTACATCGGCAACGAGCAGTACTTC. Translated, it gives CASSPGTYIGNEQYF.

The V and J genes are TRBV6-5 and TRBJ2-1; the D is unclear. The V end was cut by 7 bases, the J end by 4 bases, with 5 bases between. There are 11 residues in the CDR3. CDR1 and CDR2 (germline): MNHEY, SVGAGI. The CDR3 reads CASTSYNEQFF. The DNA of the CDR3 is TGTGCCAGCACCTCGTACAATGAGCAGTTCTTC.

The V and J genes are TRBV5-6 and TRBJ1-6, with 7 bases fitting TRBD1. CDR1 and CDR2 from the germline V gene are SGHDT and YYEEEE. This CDR3 has 17 amino acids. Germline trimming cut 0 bases from V and 2 bases from J; bases unmatched to any gene: 5. The CDR3 sequence: CASSLGQGGTYNSPLHF. The CDR3, as DNA: TGTGCCAGCAGCTTGGGGCAGGGGGGTACCTATAATTCACCCCTCCACTTT.

J is TRBJ2-2 and V is TRBV7-3; D possibly matches TRBD1 or TRBD2 (6 bases each). Deletions cut 6 bases from V and 14 bases from J, with 19 bases between. The CDR3 runs 13 residues. Germline values: CDR1 SGHTA, CDR2 FQGTGA. The CDR3 coding sequence is TGTGCCAGCAGTTTTACCCCGGGGGCTGTCCTGTTTTTT. Residues: CASSFTPGAVLFF.

The chain uses TRBV2 and TRBJ2-2, with D perhaps matching TRBD1 or TRBD2 (5 bases each). Germline V gene sequence: CDR1 SNHLY, CDR2 FYNNEI. The CDR3 covers 14 residues. Trimming shortened V by 6 bases and J by 5 bases, and 13 bases separated the two germline ends. CDR3 residues: CASRGTSRTGELFF. DNA of the CDR3: TGTGCCAGCAGGGGGACCTCGAGGACCGGGGAGCTGTTTTTT.

This chain uses TRBV5-6 with TRBJ1-2; D not certain. V was pared by 1 base and J by 7 bases, with 8 bases between. The CDR3 is 12 residues long. Per the germline V gene, CDR1 is SGHDT and CDR2 is YYEEEE. CDR3 amino acids: CASSLYSRGYTF. In DNA, the CDR3 is TGTGCCAGCAGCTTGTACTCGCGTGGCTACACCTTC.

This clone was seen just once. This chain uses TRBV4-1 with TRBJ1-3, with D possibly matching TRBD1 (5 bases). V was clipped by 4 bases and J by 4 bases, with 11 bases between them. Germline lookup yields CDR1 MGHRA and CDR2 YSYEKL. The CDR3 has 14 residues. The CDR3 DNA reads as TGCGCCAGCAGCCTAACCAGGGAAGGAAACACCATATATTTT. Protein: CASSLTREGNTIYF.

The chain is built from TRBV24-1 and TRBJ2-3, with D tentatively TRBD1 (5 bases). V lost 1 base and J lost 5, with 12 bases in between. This CDR3 is 15 amino acids long. CDR1 is KGHDR and CDR2 is SFDVKD in the germline V gene. CDR3 residues: CATSDFKGQVDTQYF. The DNA of the CDR3 is TGTGCCACCAGTGATTTTAAGGGGCAGGTAGATACGCAGTATTTT.

This sequence joins TRBV5-1 and TRBJ1-1, with 7 positions matching TRBD1. Per germline, CDR1 SGHRS and CDR2 YFSETQ. The CDR3 has 16 amino acids. Trimming at V came to 2 bases and at J to 7 bases, leaving 14 bases not matched to a gene. CDR3 sequence reads: CASSFTSAGGRSEAFF. CDR3 nucleotides: TGCGCCAGCAGCTTTACCTCGGCAGGGGGAAGGAGTGAAGCTTTCTTT. The variable domain in full, completed from reference TRBV5-1 and TRBJ1-1, reads KAGVTQTPRYLIKTRGQQVTLSCSPISGHRSVSWYQQTPGQGLQFLFEYFSETQRNKGNFPGRFSGRQFSNSRSEMNVSTLELGDSALYLCASSFTSAGGRSEAFFGQGTRLTVV.

This clone was seen a few times. The chain's CDR3 is CSASNRLVYEQYF. The CDR3 DNA reads as TGCAGTGCTAGTAATCGACTAGTCTACGAGCAGTACTTC. The V and J genes are TRBV20-1 and TRBJ2-7, with D perhaps TRBD2 (6 bases). The CDR3 loop spans 13 amino acids. V dropped 3 bases and J dropped 3 bases, with 12 bases sitting between them. Per the germline V gene, CDR1 is DFQATT and CDR2 is SNEGSKA (reference sequence).

The chain couples TRBV10-3 to TRBJ2-3; D ambiguous. The germline V gene has CDR1 ENHRY and CDR2 SYGVKD. The germline V and J ends were trimmed by 2 bases and 0 bases, with 3 bases remaining between them. The CDR3 loop spans 13 amino acids. CDR3 nucleotides: TGTGCCATCAGTGAGGGAAGCACAGATACGCAGTATTTT. As protein: CAISEGSTDTQYF.

V and J are TRBV19 and TRBJ1-5; 7 positions match TRBD1. Germline V CDR1 and CDR2: LNHDA, SQIVND (reference sequence). V lost 4 bases, J lost 2 bases, and 8 bases stayed unmatched. The CDR3 runs to 16 residues. This CDR3 is CASSTTGEAGNQPQHF. In DNA form, the CDR3 reads TGTGCCAGTAGTACCACAGGGGAGGCGGGCAATCAGCCCCAGCATTTT.

This chain links TRBV6-5 with TRBJ2-7, with D perhaps matching TRBD1 (6 bases). Per germline, CDR1 MNHEY and CDR2 SVGAGI. Trimming stripped 6 bases from V and 2 bases from J, with 14 bases between. The CDR3 consists of 14 residues. The CDR3 bases are TGTGCCAGCAGCATCCGGGACAATCCCTACGAGCAGTACTTC. It codes for CASSIRDNPYEQYF.